Below, 14 T cell receptor beta chains from the same sample are listed, as sequenced in a study of T-cell reconstitution after alpha-beta-depleted transplantation in children. Unique molecular identifiers featured in how the TCRbeta library was prepared. Via MiXCR, TCRdb re-called the PCR reads, giving one row per CDR3 protein. The sample shows 500,000 to 750,000 distinct CDR3 sequences, 10% to 15% of them seen only once. This specimen was PBMCs, mostly from graft donor cells, taken 360 days after TCRalphabeta/CD19-depleted stem cell transplant. The source is a male patient younger than 18 who had a stem cell transplant for acute myeloid leukemia, so the T cells may come from the graft donor.

In its sample, this clonotype was seen a few times. The CDR3 DNA reads as TGTGCCAGCAGCGGGACAGGGAGCTCCTACAATGAGCAGTTCTTC. It is translated as CASSGTGSSYNEQFF. The chain is built from TRBV28 and TRBJ2-1; 9 bases map to TRBD1. V gave up 6 bases and J gave up 0 bases; unmatched junction bases: 3. Germline V gene data show CDR1 as MDHEN and CDR2 as SYDVKM. The CDR3 has 15 residues.

The chain uses TRBV28 and TRBJ1-1; D possibly corresponds to TRBD1 (5 bases). With 7 bases removed from V and 0 bases from J, the gap between germline ends came to 15 bases. The CDR3 is made up of 15 amino acids. CDR1 MDHEN and CDR2 SYDVKM come from the germline V gene. The DNA of the CDR3 is TGTGCCAGCACGACTTACCAGGGAGTGAACACTGAAGCTTTCTTT. Protein sequence: CASTTYQGVNTEAFF. The entire variable domain, with the rest obtained from reference TRBV28 and TRBJ1-1, is as follows: DVKVTQSSRYLVKRTGEKVFLECVQDMDHENMFWYRQDPGLGLRLIYFSYDVKMKEKGDIPEGYSVSREKKERFSLILESASTNQTSMYLCASTTYQGVNTEAFFGQGTRLTVV.

This clonotype was counted at least ten times. This chain joins TRBV28 and TRBJ2-7; D not certain. The CDR3 totals 14 residues. Between the trimmed V and J ends, which lost 7 bases and 5 bases, there was a span of 18 bases. From germline, CDR1 is MDHEN and CDR2 SYDVKM. CDR3 sequence: CASNRAPGPHEQYF. Written as DNA, the CDR3 is TGTGCCAGCAATAGGGCTCCGGGCCCCCACGAGCAGTACTTC.

The chain links TRBV12-3 or TRBV12-4 to TRBJ2-1; 9 bases line up with TRBD2. The CDR3 has 16 amino acids. The V and J ends lost 10 bases and 4 bases, in that order; junction bases with no gene match: 14. CDR3 sequence reads: CATLVTASGKYNEQFF. DNA of the CDR3: TGTGCCACCTTAGTAACGGCTAGCGGGAAATACAATGAGCAGTTCTTC.

This sequence joins TRBV3-1 and TRBJ2-7, with D possibly TRBD2 on 6 matching bases. Germline V lookup: CDR1 LGHDT, CDR2 YNNKEL (reference sequence). The CDR3 runs to 14 residues. With 3 bases removed from V and 2 bases from J, the gap between germline ends came to 11 bases. As DNA, the CDR3 is TGTGCCAGCAGCCAGCTAGCGACCACCTACGAGCAGTACTTC. Translating gives CASSQLATTYEQYF.

This clonotype has just a few counts. The chain employs TRBV5-1 and TRBJ1-1; 10 bases are a match to TRBD1. CDR1 and CDR2 from the germline V gene are SGHRS and YFSETQ. Trimming cost V 4 bases and J 0 bases; bases outside gene matches: 12. The CDR3 has 18 residues. The CDR3 spells CASSQPSDRGMMNTEAFF. CDR3 coding DNA: TGCGCCAGCAGCCAGCCCTCGGACAGGGGGATGATGAACACTGAAGCTTTCTTT.

As regards this clonotype: Germline and junction disagree at one end, which may indicate a read error. The chain carries TRBV20-1 and TRBJ1-4, with unresolved D. Per germline, CDR1 DFQATT and CDR2 SNEGSKA (reference sequence). This CDR3 has 15 amino acids. The CDR3 spells CRARDPWAWGEKLFF. The CDR3 DNA follows: TGCAGAGCTAGAGATCCGTGGGCTTGGGGAGAAAAACTGTTTTTT.

This rearrangement joins TRBV29-1 to TRBJ1-1, with D unclear. This CDR3 region has 13 residues. Germline CDR1 is SQVTM and CDR2 is ANQGSEA. The V and J ends lost 4 bases and 1 base respectively, with 10 bases between them. This chain's CDR3 is CSVGRSGNTEAFF. The CDR3, as DNA: TGCAGCGTTGGCAGGAGTGGGAACACTGAAGCTTTCTTT.

This clonotype was seen ten or more times. This chain links TRBV12-3 or TRBV12-4 with TRBJ2-5; TRBD2 might be the D (5 bases). CDR3 length: 14 amino acids. Trimming cost V 2 bases and J 5 bases, with 12 bases left between them. The CDR3 region is CASSLRPGGETQYF. The CDR3 region has the DNA TGTGCCAGCAGTTTACGGCCCGGCGGGGAGACCCAGTACTTC.

This chain uses TRBV5-1 with TRBJ1-2; D is perhaps TRBD1 (5 bases). Germline-derived CDR1 and CDR2 are SGHRS and YFSETQ. Trimming left V 4 bases short and J 10 bases short, with 8 bases between. The CDR3 covers 10 residues. DNA for the CDR3: TGCGCCAGCAGCCAGGGATTCTACACCTTC. Translation: CASSQGFYTF. Complete variable domain (other parts from reference TRBV5-1 and TRBJ1-2): KAGVTQTPRYLIKTRGQQVTLSCSPISGHRSVSWYQQTPGQGLQFLFEYFSETQRNKGNFPGRFSGRQFSNSRSEMNVSTLELGDSALYLCASSQGFYTFGSGTRLTVV.

The chain couples TRBV7-9 to TRBJ2-1; tentative D call: TRBD2 (6 bases). The CDR3 totals 10 residues. Trimming took 5 bases from V and 10 from J, leaving 6 bases between them. Germline V lookup: CDR1 SEHNR, CDR2 FQNEAQ (reference sequence). Here the CDR3 reads CASSGLEQFF. CDR3 sequence (DNA): TGTGCCAGCAGCGGACTAGAGCAGTTCTTC.

A few counts support this clonotype. This sequence joins TRBV5-1 and TRBJ2-5; D remains unclear. Germline lookup yields CDR1 SGHRS and CDR2 YFSETQ. The CDR3 runs to 15 residues. Trimming took off 1 base at V and 3 bases at J, with 13 bases between the two ends. The CDR3 here is CASSLLVVYKETQYF. Written as DNA, the CDR3 is TGCGCCAGCAGCTTGCTAGTTGTCTATAAAGAGACCCAGTACTTC.

The chain links TRBV6-5 to TRBJ2-7; D remains ambiguous. The CDR3 consists of 15 residues. Germline-derived CDR1 and CDR2 are MNHEY and SVGAGI. Trimming removed 2 bases from V and 6 bases from J, with 17 bases in between. The CDR3 region is CASSYLSVAPGEQYF. CDR3 DNA: TGTGCCAGCAGTTACCTTTCCGTGGCACCGGGCGAGCAGTACTTC.

V usage is TRBV20-1 and J usage is TRBJ2-2, with TRBD2 matching over 12 bases. CDR3 size: 19 residues. The V gene's germline CDR1 is DFQATT and CDR2 SNEGSKA (reference sequence). J was trimmed by 1 base and V by 0 bases; bases with no gene match: 9. DNA of the CDR3: TGCAGTGCTAGAGACCCCCTAGCGGGAGGGCCATGGAACACCGGGGAGCTGTTTTTT. Translating gives CSARDPLAGGPWNTGELFF.